This T cell receptor (beta chain) emerged from a study of glioma-infiltrating T cells after dendritic cell vaccination. Trimming removed 4 bases from V and 11 bases from J, with 21 bases in between. CDR3 length: 14 residues. In germline, CDR1 is SGHNT, CDR2 YYREEE (reference sequence). The PCR used 60 V beta and 13 J beta primers. Produced via immunoSEQ multiplex PCR; TCRdb's table is partial and in-frame only. The sample has 40,000 to 60,000 clones; around 86% are singletons. The chain links TRBV5-4 to TRBJ1-1; no reliable D call. Here the sequenced sample was blood, taken before dendritic cell vaccination. This sequence originates from a human donor with glioblastoma. The CDR3 DNA is TGTGCCAGCAGCGCCTCGCGAGGAACTGAAAGTGCTTTCTTT. Translating gives CASSASRGTESAFF. Together with reference TRBV5-4 and TRBJ1-1, the CDR3 gives the full variable domain: ETGVTQSPTHLIKTRGQQVTLRCSSQSGHNTVSWYQQALGQGPQFIFQYYREEENGRGNFPPRFSGLQFPNYSSELNVNALELDDSALYLCASSASRGTESAFFGQGTRLTVV.